The clone carrying this T cell receptor (beta chain) was counted a single time. Its antigen is undetermined. This sample is drawn from a study of cytomegalovirus exposure and HLA in healthy donors. Study results and caveats: Later genetic work tied a missense DCLRE1C variant to beta-chain V and J trimming. Reports state that TCR beta sequences accurately predicted most subjects' HLA-A and HLA-B alleles. Association with HLA alleles at 0.05 false discovery rate was found for some 18,000 TCR beta sequences in a later analysis. Roughly even sequencing depth across donors was the assumption behind the presence/absence analyses.

The PCR employed 60 Vbeta primers together with 13 Jbeta primers. Some clones are missing from TCRdb's copy, which holds only in-frame ones; the method was immunoSEQ multiplex PCR. The repertoire has some 130,000 clones, about 81% of them found once; the top ten carry roughly 8%. The CDR3 length is 16 residues. After removal of 0 bases from V and 6 bases from J, the junction contained 7 bases not matched to a gene. The germline V gene has CDR1 SGHNT and CDR2 YYREEE (reference sequence). The receptor was isolated from a woman aged 45-65 years in good health and CMV-seropositive. The chain has TRBV5-4 and TRBJ2-1, with TRBD2 identical over 9 bases. Material: PBMCs. The CDR3 here is CASSLAGTSPFNEQFF. CDR3 DNA sequence: TGTGCCAGCAGCTTGGCCGGGACTAGCCCCTTCAATGAGCAGTTCTTC.